What follows describes a single T cell receptor beta chain. V gave up 0 bases and J gave up 0 bases, with 19 bases separating them. Germline CDR1 is SGHNT and CDR2 is YYREEE (reference sequence). The CDR3 totals 19 residues. Assay used: immunoSEQ multiplex PCR; TCRdb lists only in-frame clones, some missing. Of around 31,000 clones in the sample, approximately 70% were seen once. These data belong to a study of early stage breast cancer tumors. This clonotype was obtained from a person aged 30 to 40 with breast cancer. Sequencing used breast tumor tissue. The chain uses TRBV5-4 and TRBJ2-1; tentatively, D is TRBD1 (6 bases). CDR3 nucleotides: TGTGCCAGCAGCTTGGGAACAGGGTTAGGGATGCTCTCCTACAATGAGCAGTTCTTC. Translating gives CASSLGTGLGMLSYNEQFF. Supplemented by reference TRBV5-4 and TRBJ2-1, the full variable domain reads ETGVTQSPTHLIKTRGQQVTLRCSSQSGHNTVSWYQQALGQGPQFIFQYYREEENGRGNFPPRFSGLQFPNYSSELNVNALELDDSALYLCASSLGTGLGMLSYNEQFFGPGTRLTVL.